This T cell receptor beta chain comes out of a study of T-cell reconstitution after alpha-beta-depleted transplantation in children. Construction of the TCRbeta library involved unique molecular identifiers. In TCRdb, the PCR reads were re-called with MiXCR into one record per CDR3 protein. The sample holds about 200,000 distinct CDR3 sequences; approximately 6.9% are singletons and the top ten take 5% to 6.5%. V lost 2 bases and J 0 bases, leaving 7 bases between the germline ends. The CDR3 length is 14 residues. CDR1 and CDR2 (germline): SGHDN, FVKESK. The clonotype comes from a boy between 2 and 10 years old with acute lymphoblastic leukemia, due to receive a stem cell transplant. The chain couples TRBV14 to TRBJ1-2, with TRBD1 as a possible D gene (5 bases). The specimen comprised PBMCs, sampled before TCRalphabeta/CD19-depleted stem cell transplant. CDR3 coding DNA: TGTGCCAGCAGCCAAAGGACAACTAACTATGGCTACACCTTC. This encodes CASSQRTTNYGYTF. Full variable domain (outside the CDR3, taken from reference TRBV14 and TRBJ1-2): EAGVTQFPSHSVIEKGQTVTLRCDPISGHDNLYWYRRVMGKEIKFLLHFVKESKQDESGMPNNRFLAERTGGTYSTLKVQPAELEDSGVYFCASSQRTTNYGYTFGSGTRLTVV.